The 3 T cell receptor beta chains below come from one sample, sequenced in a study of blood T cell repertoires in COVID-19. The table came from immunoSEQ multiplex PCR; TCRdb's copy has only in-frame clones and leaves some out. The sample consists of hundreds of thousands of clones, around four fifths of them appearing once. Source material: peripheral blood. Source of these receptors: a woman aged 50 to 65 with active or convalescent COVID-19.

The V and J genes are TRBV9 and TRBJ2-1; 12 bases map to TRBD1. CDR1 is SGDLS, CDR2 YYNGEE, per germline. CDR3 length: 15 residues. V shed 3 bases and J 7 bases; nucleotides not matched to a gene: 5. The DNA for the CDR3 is TGTGCCAGCAGCGGGGGACAGGGGGCTTCGAATGAGCAGTTCTTC. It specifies CASSGGQGASNEQFF.

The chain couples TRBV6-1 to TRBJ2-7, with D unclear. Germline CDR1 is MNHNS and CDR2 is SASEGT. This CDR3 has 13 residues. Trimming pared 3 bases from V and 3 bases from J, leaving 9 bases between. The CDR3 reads CASSEGWNYEQYF. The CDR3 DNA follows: TGTGCCAGCAGTGAGGGCTGGAACTACGAGCAGTACTTC.

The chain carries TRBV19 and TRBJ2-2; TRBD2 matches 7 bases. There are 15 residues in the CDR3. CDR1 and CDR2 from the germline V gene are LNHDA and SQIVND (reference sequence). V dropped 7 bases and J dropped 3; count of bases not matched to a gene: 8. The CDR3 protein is CASTVTSVYTGELFF. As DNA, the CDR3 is TGTGCCAGTACCGTCACTAGCGTGTACACCGGGGAGCTGTTTTTT.